Each of the 13 T cell receptor beta chains below was sequenced from the same sample in a study of preoperative IRX-2 immunotherapy in early breast cancer. Treatment specified: preoperative locoregional IRX-2 cytokine immunotherapy. Assay: immunoSEQ multiplex PCR; the TCRdb copy retains only in-frame clones and omits some. The data contain 40,000 to 45,000 clones, approximately 95% of them singletons. Here the sequenced sample was tumor tissue, taken after IRX-2 immunotherapy. The receptors here all came from a human donor with breast cancer.

The chain combines TRBV18 with TRBJ2-3; D is possibly TRBD1 or TRBD2 (5 bases each). Trimming took 1 base from V and 0 from J, leaving 11 bases between them. The CDR3 spans 16 residues. Germline V gives CDR1 KGHSH, CDR2 LQKENI. The CDR3 nucleotides read TGTGCCAGCTCACCACTCATCCGGGGCAGCACAGATACGCAGTATTTT. Protein: CASSPLIRGSTDTQYF.

This rearrangement joins TRBV5-1 to TRBJ2-5; a possible D gene is TRBD2 (5 bases). Germline CDR1 SGHRS, CDR2 YFSETQ. There are 14 residues in the CDR3. V was cut by 3 bases and J by 2 bases, with 11 bases left in between. The CDR3 spells CASSSPGGQETQYF. The DNA for the CDR3 is TGCGCCAGCAGCTCCCCAGGAGGTCAAGAGACCCAGTACTTC.

The sample holds a few counts of this clone. The chain combines TRBV6-5 with TRBJ2-3; TRBD2 is a possible D gene (6 bases). V lost 6 bases and J 1 base, leaving 11 bases between the germline ends. This CDR3 has 14 amino acids. The germline V gene encodes CDR1 MNHEY and CDR2 SVGAGI. In DNA form, the CDR3 reads TGTGCCAGCAGGCGGGACGGACGCACAGATACGCAGTATTTT. Residues: CASRRDGRTDTQYF.

This chain uses TRBV25-1 with TRBJ2-7; D gene uncertain. CDR1 is MGHDK, CDR2 SYGVNS, per germline. The CDR3 loop spans 13 amino acids. With 5 bases removed from V and 0 bases from J, the gap between germline ends came to 8 bases. CDR3 sequence: CASSYASSYEQYF. The DNA of the CDR3 is TGTGCCAGCAGTTATGCTTCCTCCTACGAGCAGTACTTC.

The V call is TRBV6-1, the J call TRBJ1-1; TRBD1 agrees at 10 bases. Germline V CDR1 and CDR2: MNHNS, SASEGT. V was clipped by 6 bases and J by 6 bases; unmatched bases: 4. The CDR3 covers 13 residues. The CDR3 sequence is CASSGTGASEAFF. The CDR3 DNA reads as TGTGCCAGCAGCGGGACAGGGGCCTCTGAAGCTTTCTTT.

The CDR3 sequence: CSVDRANTGELFF. DNA for the CDR3: TGCAGCGTAGACCGGGCCAACACCGGGGAGCTGTTTTTT. This chain joins TRBV29-1 and TRBJ2-2; no clear D. The V end lost 6 bases, the J end lost 2 bases, and 10 bases lay between the germline ends. CDR1 is SQVTM, CDR2 ANQGSEA, per germline. CDR3 length: 13 residues.

This clone was counted a single time. V and J are TRBV7-8 and TRBJ1-1, with a tentative D call TRBD1 (5 bases). The germline V gene has CDR1 SGHVS and CDR2 FQNEAQ. The CDR3 length is 14 residues. Trimming pared 1 base from V and 0 bases from J, leaving 6 bases between. Written as DNA, the CDR3 is TGTGCCAGCAGCTTAGGACAGATGAACACTGAAGCTTTCTTT. Translated, it gives CASSLGQMNTEAFF.

The V gene is TRBV7-8, the J gene TRBJ2-5; possible D gene TRBD1, 5 bases. The CDR3 extends over 14 amino acids. CDR1 is SGHVS and CDR2 is FQNEAQ in the germline V gene. Trimming took 1 base from V and 5 from J, leaving 11 bases between them. CDR3 protein: CASSLESGQETQYF. Here the CDR3 DNA reads TGTGCCAGCAGCTTAGAGTCAGGGCAGGAGACCCAGTACTTC.

The chain combines TRBV4-1 with TRBJ1-2; TRBD1 is a possible D gene (5 bases). Germline V CDR1 and CDR2: MGHRA, YSYEKL. This CDR3 is built from 15 residues. V was shortened by 2 bases and J by 3 bases, with 13 bases between the two germline ends. The CDR3 loop reads CASSQLPRADYGYTF. The CDR3 DNA follows: TGCGCCAGCAGCCAATTACCCAGGGCAGACTATGGCTACACCTTC.

This chain uses TRBV30 with TRBJ1-2; D gene ambiguous. This CDR3 contains 14 residues. Deletions cut 1 base from V and 4 bases from J, with 13 bases between. Germline CDR1 reads GTSNPN; CDR2 reads SVGIG (reference sequence). CDR3 sequence reads: CAWSGRRTAYGYTF. In DNA form, the CDR3 reads TGTGCCTGGAGTGGGCGACGCACGGCCTATGGCTACACCTTC.

The chain uses TRBV6-5 and TRBJ2-6, with a weak D call TRBD2 (5 bases). V gave up 10 bases and J gave up 4 bases, with 11 bases separating them. The CDR3 covers 13 residues. Germline V CDR1 and CDR2: MNHEY, SVGAGI. Here the CDR3 reads CATLGVGANVLTF. The CDR3 region has the DNA TGTGCCACCCTCGGGGTAGGGGCCAACGTCCTGACTTTC.

The rearrangement links TRBV28 to TRBJ1-1; 12 nucleotides line up with TRBD1. V was clipped by 5 bases and J by 7 bases; unmatched bases: 8. CDR1 is MDHEN, CDR2 SYDVKM, per germline. The CDR3 loop spans 15 amino acids. CDR3 in DNA: TGTGCCAGCAGTACCCCGGGACAGGGGGCGTTTGAAGCTTTCTTT. This translates into CASSTPGQGAFEAFF.

V and J are TRBV5-6 and TRBJ1-4; TRBD1 might be the D (6 bases). Trimming left V 3 bases short and J 12 bases short, with 9 bases between. Germline CDR1 SGHDT, CDR2 YYEEEE. The CDR3 loop spans 11 amino acids. Here the CDR3 DNA reads TGTGCCAGCAGCTCTCAGGGGCAACTGTTTTTT. It yields the protein CASSSQGQLFF. Drawing the rest from reference TRBV5-6 and TRBJ1-4, the complete variable domain is DAGVTQSPTHLIKTRGQQVTLRCSPKSGHDTVSWYQQALGQGPQFIFQYYEEEERQRGNFPDRFSGHQFPNYSSELNVNALLLGDSALYLCASSSQGQLFFGSGTQLSVL.